What follows is one T cell receptor beta chain and its context. No antigen is known for it. The data derive from a study of T cell responses to AZD1222 COVID-19 vaccine. Broader study findings: Nearly half of unique spike-specific TCRs reportedly avoided B.1.351 and B.1.1.7 mutated regions.

Clones were sequenced by immunoSEQ multiplex PCR, and TCRdb holds only the in-frame ones, with some missing. The table has tens of thousands of clones, under 90% seen once. The CDR3 spans 13 residues. V lost 5 bases and J 4 bases, leaving 9 bases between the germline ends. Germline V lookup: CDR1 MNHEY, CDR2 SMNVEV (reference sequence). This rearrangement joins TRBV27 to TRBJ1-5, with TRBD1 as a possible D gene (5 bases). Sequencing was performed on peripheral blood, taken on day 0 of MenACWY control vaccination. The receptor was derived from an adult in good health. The CDR3 reads CASSGRTNQPQHF. In DNA, the CDR3 is TGTGCCAGCAGTGGGCGGACAAATCAGCCCCAGCATTTT.